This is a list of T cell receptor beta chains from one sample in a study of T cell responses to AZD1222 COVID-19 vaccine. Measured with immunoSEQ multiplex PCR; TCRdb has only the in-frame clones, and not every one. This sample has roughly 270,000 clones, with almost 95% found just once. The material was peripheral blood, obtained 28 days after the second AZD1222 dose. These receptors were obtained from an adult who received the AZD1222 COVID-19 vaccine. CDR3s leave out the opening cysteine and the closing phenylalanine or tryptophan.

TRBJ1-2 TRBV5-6 ASSNPGQPMGYT
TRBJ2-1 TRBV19 ASSIGASEQF
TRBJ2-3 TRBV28 ATTGGVRSTDTQY
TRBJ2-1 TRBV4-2 ASSQEGRTGGDEQF
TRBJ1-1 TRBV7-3 ASSLTGQVNTEAF
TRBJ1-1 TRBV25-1 ASSPGGRGTEAF
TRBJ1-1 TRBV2 ASRGEGSAF
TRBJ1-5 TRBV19 ASMDRVGIFVGNQPQH
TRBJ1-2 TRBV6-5 ASSWDRPSINGYT
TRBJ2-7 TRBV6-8 ASSYRAAAYHEQY
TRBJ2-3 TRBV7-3 ASSLLAGVTDTQY
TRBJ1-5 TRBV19 ASSRMEGSNQPQH
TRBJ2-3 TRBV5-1 ASGWTGGPDTQY
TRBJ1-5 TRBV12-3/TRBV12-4 ASSSVGSQPQH
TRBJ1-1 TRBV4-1 ASSQDVYTEAF
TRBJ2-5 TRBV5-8 ASSKTLAGQETQY